This T cell receptor (beta chain) was recorded in a study of read filtering for tumor transcriptome and immune sequencing. Looking at the study overall: R-ISS stage counts were eight or nine for I, about 17 for II, 6 or 7 for III. After DNase treatment, RNA was made into whole-transcriptome libraries. Study-wide results and caveats: Roughly four fifths of IR-seq clonotypes had one read, totaling around 4% of reads; RNA-seq: 74.6% and 44.6%. Compared with RNA-seq, IR-seq gave much higher clonotype depth and reliability.

Germline assignment: CDR1 LNHNV and CDR2 YYDKDF (reference sequence). CDR3 size: 17 residues. J lost 7 bases, V lost 4 bases, and 17 bases had no gene match. Molecular barcoded adaptors covering alpha/delta and beta/gamma chains were used on 400 to 450 ng RNA. Via MiXCR, TCRdb re-called the reads, giving one row per CDR3 protein. This table holds 75,000 to 95,000 distinct CDR3 sequences, around a fifth found once. This clonotype was observed many times. Antigen unknown. The specimen sequenced was a population of CD138-negative cells sorted from bone marrow. The chain couples TRBV15 to TRBJ1-1; 8 nucleotides match TRBD1. The clonotype comes from a donor aged 40 or over with multiple myeloma. CDR3 DNA: TGTGCCACCAGCACATATCATAAGACAGGGGCCAGACGTGAAGCTTTCTTT. It yields the protein CATSTYHKTGARREAFF.